Below, 2 T cell receptor beta chains from the same sample are listed, as sequenced in a study of T cell responses to AZD1222 COVID-19 vaccine. Only in-frame clones appear in the TCRdb table, and some are missing; sequencing was by immunoSEQ multiplex PCR. The data contain around 97,000 clones, roughly 91% of them singletons. Sequences were derived from peripheral blood, sampled on day 0 of AZD1222 vaccination. The source is an adult in good health.

The gene calls are TRBV20-1 and TRBJ2-1; D might be TRBD2 (6 bases). V lost 6 bases and J 9 bases, leaving 12 bases between the germline ends. The CDR3 length is 11 residues. The germline V gene has CDR1 DFQATT and CDR2 SNEGSKA (reference sequence). The CDR3 nucleotides are TGCAGTGCGGGGGGAACGCGTGAGCAGTTCTTC. Its translation is CSAGGTREQFF.

The rearrangement joins TRBV2 to TRBJ1-2; no definite D call. The CDR3 runs to 15 residues. From germline, CDR1 is SNHLY and CDR2 FYNNEI. The V and J ends lost 7 bases and 4 bases respectively, with 19 bases between them. The CDR3 protein is CASKGWADFPYGYTF. The CDR3 DNA is TGTGCCAGCAAGGGTTGGGCCGACTTTCCCTATGGCTACACCTTC.